Presented here are 4 T cell receptor beta chains from one specimen sequenced in a study of CD8+CD57+ T cells in acquired aplastic anemia. Individuals selected for sequencing had exhibited CD8+CD57+ cell expansion on flow cytometry. Genomic DNA provided the template from which TCR beta VDJ and CDR3 profiles were obtained. From the reads, TCRdb called clonotypes with MiXCR, one entry per CDR3 protein. The sample shows approximately 300,000 distinct CDR3 sequences, under 60% of them seen only once. The specimen was sorted CD4+, CD8+, or CD8+CD57+ T cells (not recorded which) from PBMCs. These receptors were collected from a human donor with aplastic anemia.

The rearrangement joins TRBV19 to TRBJ2-1, with D unresolved. This CDR3 is built from 13 residues. Germline V CDR1 and CDR2: LNHDA, SQIVND (reference sequence). V lost 2 bases and J 6 bases, leaving 8 bases between the germline ends. The CDR3 DNA sequence: TGTGCCAGTAGTATATCCCTGGCCAATGAGCAGTTCTTC. As protein: CASSISLANEQFF.

The chain carries TRBV7-2 and TRBJ2-7; D may be TRBD2 (5 bases). CDR1 and CDR2 from the germline V gene are SGHTA and FQGNSA. The CDR3 extends over 12 amino acids. V was cut by 5 bases and J by 6 bases, with 11 bases left in between. This CDR3 is CASSRDYGEQYF. CDR3 DNA sequence: TGTGCCAGCAGCCGAGACTACGGCGAGCAGTACTTC.

This rearrangement joins TRBV5-1 to TRBJ2-5, with D maybe TRBD2 (5 bases). The CDR3 runs 14 residues. Trimming left V 4 bases short and J 5 bases short, with 15 bases between. Germline CDR1 and CDR2: SGHRS and YFSETQ. The chain's CDR3 is CASSPDWARETQYF. The DNA of the CDR3 is TGCGCCAGCAGCCCGGACTGGGCGAGGGAGACCCAGTACTTC. Complete variable domain (other parts from reference TRBV5-1 and TRBJ2-5): KAGVTQTPRYLIKTRGQQVTLSCSPISGHRSVSWYQQTPGQGLQFLFEYFSETQRNKGNFPGRFSGRQFSNSRSEMNVSTLELGDSALYLCASSPDWARETQYFGPGTRLLVL.

The rearrangement joins TRBV10-2 to TRBJ2-5, with D perhaps matching TRBD2 (6 bases). In germline, CDR1 is WSHSY, CDR2 SAAADI. The V end was cut by 6 bases, the J end by 4 bases, with 12 bases between. The CDR3 is made up of 13 amino acids. CDR3 residues: CASSHVGLETQYF. DNA of the CDR3: TGCGCCAGCAGCCACGTGGGACTAGAGACCCAGTACTTC.